This T cell receptor (beta chain) was sequenced in a study of blood T cell repertoires in COVID-19. Study overall: Specimens from acute and convalescent COVID-19 originated in the United States, Italy and Spain. The analysed material was cDNA or gDNA that came from T cells, B-cell-depleted T cells, or PBMCs.

CDR1 is MNHNS, CDR2 SASEGT, per germline. The CDR3 sequence is 14 residues long. V lost 0 bases, J lost 5 bases, and 10 bases lay in between. Original methodology: Estimation of nucleated cell counts relied on the amplification of reference gene primers. The assay was immunoSEQ multiplex PCR, and TCRdb's table has in-frame clones only and misses some. The V and J calls and clone size are taken from that table; D and trimming were inferred from the DNA. The repertoire holds 20,000 to 30,000 clones, with approximately 77% as singletons. The V call is TRBV6-1, the J call TRBJ2-5; D might be TRBD1 (5 bases). The sample comprised peripheral blood. The source is a human donor in a cohort sampled during active COVID-19. CDR3 in DNA: TGTGCCAGCAGTGAAGCAGGGGCCGTGGAGACCCAGTACTTC. It codes for CASSEAGAVETQYF.